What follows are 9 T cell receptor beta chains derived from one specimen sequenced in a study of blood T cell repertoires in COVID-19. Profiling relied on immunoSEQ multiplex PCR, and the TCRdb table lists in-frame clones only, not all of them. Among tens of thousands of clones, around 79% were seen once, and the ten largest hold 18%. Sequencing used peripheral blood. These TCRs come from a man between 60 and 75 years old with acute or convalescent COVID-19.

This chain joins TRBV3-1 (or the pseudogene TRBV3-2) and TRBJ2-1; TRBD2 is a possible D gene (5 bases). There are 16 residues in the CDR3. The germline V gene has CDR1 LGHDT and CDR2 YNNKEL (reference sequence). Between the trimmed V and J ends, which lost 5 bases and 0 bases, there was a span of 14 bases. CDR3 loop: CASSYAGRGSYNEQFF. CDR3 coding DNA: TGTGCCAGCAGCTACGCGGGCCGCGGCTCCTACAATGAGCAGTTCTTC.

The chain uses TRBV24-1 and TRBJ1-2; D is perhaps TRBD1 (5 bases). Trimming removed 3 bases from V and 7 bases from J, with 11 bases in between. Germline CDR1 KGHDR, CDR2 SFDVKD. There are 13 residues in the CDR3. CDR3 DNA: TGTGCCACCAGTGATCCAGGGCGTGCTGGCTACACCTTC. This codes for CATSDPGRAGYTF.

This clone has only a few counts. The chain's CDR3 is CASSTDRNQPQHF. CDR3 nucleotides: TGTGCCAGTAGTACCGACAGAAATCAGCCCCAGCATTTT. V usage is TRBV19 and J usage is TRBJ1-5; possibly TRBD1 for D (5 bases). Germline V gene data show CDR1 as LNHDA and CDR2 as SQIVND (reference sequence). The CDR3 has 13 residues. V dropped 4 bases and J dropped 4 bases, with 8 bases sitting between them.

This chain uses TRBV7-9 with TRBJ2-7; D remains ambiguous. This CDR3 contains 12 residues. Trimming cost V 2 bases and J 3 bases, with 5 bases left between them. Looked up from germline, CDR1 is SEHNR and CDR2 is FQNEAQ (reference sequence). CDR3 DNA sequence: TGTGCCAGCAGCTTACGAGGCTACGAGCAGTACTTC. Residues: CASSLRGYEQYF.

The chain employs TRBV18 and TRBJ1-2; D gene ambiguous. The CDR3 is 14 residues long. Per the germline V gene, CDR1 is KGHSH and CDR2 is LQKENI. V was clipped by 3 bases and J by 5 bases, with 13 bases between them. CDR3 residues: CASSPPERRYGYTF. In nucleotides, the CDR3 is TGTGCCAGCTCACCCCCCGAGAGGCGTTATGGCTACACCTTC.

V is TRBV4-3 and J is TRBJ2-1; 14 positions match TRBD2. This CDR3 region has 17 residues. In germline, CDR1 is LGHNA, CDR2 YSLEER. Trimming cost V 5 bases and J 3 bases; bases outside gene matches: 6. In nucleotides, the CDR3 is TGCGCCAGCAGCATGGGACTAGCGGGAGATCTCTACAATGAGCAGTTCTTC. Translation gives CASSMGLAGDLYNEQFF.

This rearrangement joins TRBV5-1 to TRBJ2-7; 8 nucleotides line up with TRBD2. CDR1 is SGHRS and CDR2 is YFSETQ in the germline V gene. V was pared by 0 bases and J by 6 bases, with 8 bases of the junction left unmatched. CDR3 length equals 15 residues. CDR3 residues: CASSLAGGRTSEQYF. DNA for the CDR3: TGCGCCAGCAGCTTGGCGGGGGGGAGGACCTCCGAGCAGTACTTC.

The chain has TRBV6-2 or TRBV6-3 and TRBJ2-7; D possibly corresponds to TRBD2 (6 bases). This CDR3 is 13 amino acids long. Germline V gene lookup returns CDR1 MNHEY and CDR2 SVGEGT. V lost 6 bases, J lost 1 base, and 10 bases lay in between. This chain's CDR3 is CASSRSGSYEQYF. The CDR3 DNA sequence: TGTGCCAGCAGCCGTAGCGGATCCTACGAGCAGTACTTC.

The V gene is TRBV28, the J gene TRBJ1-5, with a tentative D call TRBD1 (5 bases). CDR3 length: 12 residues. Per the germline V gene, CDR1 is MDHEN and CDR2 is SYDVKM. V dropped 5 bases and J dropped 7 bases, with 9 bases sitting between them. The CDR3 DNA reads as TGTGCCAGCAGTGGGGGGGGACAGCCCCAGCATTTT. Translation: CASSGGGQPQHF.